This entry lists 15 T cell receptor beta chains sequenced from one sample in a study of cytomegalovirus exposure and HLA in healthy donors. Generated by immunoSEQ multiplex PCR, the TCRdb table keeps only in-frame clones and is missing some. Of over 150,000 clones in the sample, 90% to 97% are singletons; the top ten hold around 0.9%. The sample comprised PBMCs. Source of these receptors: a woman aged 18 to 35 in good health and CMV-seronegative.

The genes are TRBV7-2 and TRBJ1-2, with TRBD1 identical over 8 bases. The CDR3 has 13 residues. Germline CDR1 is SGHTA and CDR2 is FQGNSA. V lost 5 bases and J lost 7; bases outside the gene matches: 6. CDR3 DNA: TGTGCCAGCAGCGTCACAACAGGGGGTGGCTACACCTTC. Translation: CASSVTTGGGYTF.

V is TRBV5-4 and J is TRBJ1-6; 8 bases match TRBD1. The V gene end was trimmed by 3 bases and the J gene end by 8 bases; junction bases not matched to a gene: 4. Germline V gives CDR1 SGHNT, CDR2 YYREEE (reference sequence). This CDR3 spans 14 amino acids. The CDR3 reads CASSSGQVYSPLHF. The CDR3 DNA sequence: TGTGCCAGCAGCTCGGGACAGGTATATTCACCCCTCCACTTT.

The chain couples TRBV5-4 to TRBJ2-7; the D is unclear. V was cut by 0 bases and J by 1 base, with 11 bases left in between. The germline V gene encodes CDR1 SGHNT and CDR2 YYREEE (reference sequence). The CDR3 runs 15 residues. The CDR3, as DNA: TGTGCCAGCAGCTTGGCAGCAGGTCGATCCTACGAGCAGTACTTC. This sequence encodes CASSLAAGRSYEQYF. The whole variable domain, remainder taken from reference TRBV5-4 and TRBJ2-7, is ETGVTQSPTHLIKTRGQQVTLRCSSQSGHNTVSWYQQALGQGPQFIFQYYREEENGRGNFPPRFSGLQFPNYSSELNVNALELDDSALYLCASSLAAGRSYEQYFGPGTRLTVT.

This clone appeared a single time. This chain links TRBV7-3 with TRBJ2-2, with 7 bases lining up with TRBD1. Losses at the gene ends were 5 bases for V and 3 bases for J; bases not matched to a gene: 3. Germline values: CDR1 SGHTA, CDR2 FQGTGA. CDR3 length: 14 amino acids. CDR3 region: CASSVTGYTGELFF. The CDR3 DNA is TGTGCCAGCAGCGTGACAGGGTACACCGGGGAGCTGTTTTTT.

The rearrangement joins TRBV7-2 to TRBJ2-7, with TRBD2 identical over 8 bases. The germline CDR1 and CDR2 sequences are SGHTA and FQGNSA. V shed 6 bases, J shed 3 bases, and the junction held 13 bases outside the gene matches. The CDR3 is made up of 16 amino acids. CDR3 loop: CASRGYVAGLGYEQYF. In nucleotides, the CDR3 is TGTGCCAGCAGGGGGTACGTAGCGGGGCTTGGCTACGAGCAGTACTTC. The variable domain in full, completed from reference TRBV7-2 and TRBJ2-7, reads GAGVSQSPSNKVTEKGKDVELRCDPISGHTALYWYRQSLGQGLEFLIYFQGNSAPDKSGLPSDRFSAERTGGSVSTLTIQRTQQEDSAVYLCASRGYVAGLGYEQYFGPGTRLTVT.

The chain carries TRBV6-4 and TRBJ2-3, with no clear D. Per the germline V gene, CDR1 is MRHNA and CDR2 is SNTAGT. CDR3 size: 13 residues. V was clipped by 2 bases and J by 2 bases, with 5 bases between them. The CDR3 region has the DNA TGTGCCAGCAGTGACACAAACACAGATACGCAGTATTTT. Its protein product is CASSDTNTDTQYF.

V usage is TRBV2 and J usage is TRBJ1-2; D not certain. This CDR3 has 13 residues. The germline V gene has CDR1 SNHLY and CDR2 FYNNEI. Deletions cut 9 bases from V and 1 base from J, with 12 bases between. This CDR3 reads CASRLRVNYGYTF. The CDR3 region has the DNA TGTGCCAGTAGACTTCGGGTTAACTATGGCTACACCTTC.

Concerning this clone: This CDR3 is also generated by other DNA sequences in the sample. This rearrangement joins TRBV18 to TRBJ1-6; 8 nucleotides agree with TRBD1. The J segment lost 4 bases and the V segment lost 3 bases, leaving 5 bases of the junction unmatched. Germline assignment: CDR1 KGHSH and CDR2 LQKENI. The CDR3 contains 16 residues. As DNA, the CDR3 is TGTGCCAGCTCACCTCAGGGGGCAGGGTATAATTCACCCCTCCACTTT. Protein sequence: CASSPQGAGYNSPLHF.

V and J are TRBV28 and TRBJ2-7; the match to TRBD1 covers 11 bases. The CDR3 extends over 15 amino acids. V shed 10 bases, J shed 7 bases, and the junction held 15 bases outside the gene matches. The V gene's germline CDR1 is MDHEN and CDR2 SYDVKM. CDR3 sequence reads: CATLIGTGGSGEQYF. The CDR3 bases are TGTGCCACTCTTATTGGGACAGGGGGAAGTGGGGAGCAGTACTTC. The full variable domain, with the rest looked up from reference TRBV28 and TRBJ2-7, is DVKVTQSSRYLVKRTGEKVFLECVQDMDHENMFWYRQDPGLGLRLIYFSYDVKMKEKGDIPEGYSVSREKKERFSLILESASTNQTSMYLCATLIGTGGSGEQYFGPGTRLTVT.

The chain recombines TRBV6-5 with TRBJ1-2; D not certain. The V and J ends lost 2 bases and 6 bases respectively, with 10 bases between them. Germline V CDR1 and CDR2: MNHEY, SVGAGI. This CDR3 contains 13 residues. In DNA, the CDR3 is TGTGCCAGCAGTTACCTCCAGAATAATGGCTACACCTTC. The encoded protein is CASSYLQNNGYTF.

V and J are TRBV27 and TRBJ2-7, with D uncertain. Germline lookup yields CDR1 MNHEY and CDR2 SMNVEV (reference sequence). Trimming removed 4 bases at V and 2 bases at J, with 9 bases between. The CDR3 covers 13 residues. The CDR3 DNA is TGTGCCAGCAGTTGGGCCAGTGCCTACGAGCAGTACTTC. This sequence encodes CASSWASAYEQYF.

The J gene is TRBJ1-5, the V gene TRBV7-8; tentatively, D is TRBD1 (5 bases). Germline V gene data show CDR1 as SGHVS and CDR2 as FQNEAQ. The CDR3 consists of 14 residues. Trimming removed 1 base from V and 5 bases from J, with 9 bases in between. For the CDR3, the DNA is TGTGCCAGCAGCTTAGTACAGGCCGATCAGCCCCAGCATTTT. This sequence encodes CASSLVQADQPQHF.

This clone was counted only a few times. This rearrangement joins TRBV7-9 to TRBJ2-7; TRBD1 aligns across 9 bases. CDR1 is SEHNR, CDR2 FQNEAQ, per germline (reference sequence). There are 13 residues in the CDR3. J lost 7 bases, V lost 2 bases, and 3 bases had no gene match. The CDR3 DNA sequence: TGTGCCAGCAGCTTAACCGGGACAGGGGAGCAGTACTTC. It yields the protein CASSLTGTGEQYF.

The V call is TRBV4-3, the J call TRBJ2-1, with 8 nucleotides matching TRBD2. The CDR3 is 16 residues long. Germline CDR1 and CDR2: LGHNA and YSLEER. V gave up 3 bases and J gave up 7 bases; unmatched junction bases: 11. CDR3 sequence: CASSQEMKGLANEQFF. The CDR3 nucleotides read TGCGCCAGCAGCCAGGAGATGAAAGGACTAGCAAATGAGCAGTTCTTC.

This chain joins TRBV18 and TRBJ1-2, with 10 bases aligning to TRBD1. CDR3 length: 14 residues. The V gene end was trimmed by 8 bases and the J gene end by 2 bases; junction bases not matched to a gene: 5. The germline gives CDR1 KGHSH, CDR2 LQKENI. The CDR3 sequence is CASRDRGWNYGYTF. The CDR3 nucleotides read TGTGCCAGCCGGGACAGGGGATGGAACTATGGCTACACCTTC. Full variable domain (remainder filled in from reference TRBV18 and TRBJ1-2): NAGVMQNPRHLVRRRGQEARLRCSPMKGHSHVYWYRQLPEEGLKFMVYLQKENIIDESGMPKERFSAEFPKEGPSILRIQQVVRGDSAAYFCASRDRGWNYGYTFGSGTRLTVV.